Following are 20 T cell receptor beta chains from one sample sequenced in a study of CD8 T cells in ankylosing spondylitis (dated by TCRdb to 2017 to 2019). Library creation used 5' RACE. The sequencer was an Illumina HiSeq 2500. TCRdb reran the public reads through fastp at Q25 and MiXCR, keeping productive beta chains. Each CDR3 protein appears once, grouped with its most common genes and DNA. This sample lists tens of thousands of distinct CDR3 sequences; about 2.5% were detected once. The ten largest clones capture approximately 4.5% of the sample. Sequencing used blood, either unsorted or a sorted T cell fraction (not recorded which). These receptors were taken from a male donor with ankylosing spondylitis or in good health (not recorded which).

This clonotype has at least ten counts. As DNA, the CDR3 is TGTGCCAGCGCCAGGGGGGGGGGATACAATGAGCAGTTCTTC. This translates into CASARGGGYNEQFF. This rearrangement joins TRBV9 to TRBJ2-1; D might be TRBD1 or TRBD2, each matching 7 bases. Trimming pared 7 bases from V and 4 bases from J, leaving 15 bases between. Germline-derived CDR1 and CDR2 are SGDLS and YYNGEE. CDR3 length: 14 residues. Drawing the rest from reference TRBV9 and TRBJ2-1, the complete variable domain is DSGVTQTPKHLITATGQRVTLRCSPRSGDLSVYWYQQSLDQGLQFLIQYYNGEERAKGNILERFSAQQFPDLHSELNLSSLELGDSALYFCASARGGGYNEQFFGPGTRLTVL.

This clonotype was seen at least ten times. J is TRBJ1-2 and V is TRBV9; no reliable D call. This CDR3 spans 13 amino acids. Trimming took off 0 bases at V and 8 bases at J, with 11 bases between the two ends. Germline-derived CDR1 and CDR2 are SGDLS and YYNGEE. The CDR3 reads CASSVEAGGGYTF. In DNA form, the CDR3 reads TGTGCCAGCAGCGTAGAGGCAGGAGGGGGCTACACCTTC.

Notes on this clonotype: A much larger clone is a single base away; this may be a read error. The chain couples TRBV9 to TRBJ2-1; D not certain. The CDR3 consists of 13 residues. Looked up from germline, CDR1 is SGDLS and CDR2 is YYNGEE. V shed 3 bases and J shed 7 bases, with 11 bases lying between them. CDR3: CASSAVARNEQFF. DNA of the CDR3: TGTGCCAGCAGCGCAGTCGCAAGGAATGAGCAGTTCTTC.

This clonotype was seen repeatedly, ten times or more. V gene TRBV9 combines with J gene TRBJ2-5, with TRBD2 matching over 9 bases. The CDR3 is 15 amino acids. Germline values: CDR1 SGDLS, CDR2 YYNGEE. The junction had 7 bases not matched to a gene; V was cut back by 2 bases and J by 5 bases. CDR3 residues: CASSVRLAAEETQYF. In nucleotides, the CDR3 is TGTGCCAGCAGCGTTCGACTAGCGGCGGAGGAGACCCAGTACTTC.

This clonotype was detected many times. The V call is TRBV9, the J call TRBJ1-3; D is uncertain. The CDR3 consists of 17 residues. V was clipped by 2 bases and J by 0 bases, with 15 bases between them. The germline gives CDR1 SGDLS, CDR2 YYNGEE. CDR3 loop: CASSVEPTAISGNTIYF. The DNA for the CDR3 is TGTGCCAGCAGCGTCGAACCAACAGCGATCTCTGGAAACACCATATATTTT.

Ten or more counts support this clonotype. The chain joins TRBV9 to TRBJ2-1, with TRBD2 matching over 8 bases. This CDR3 is built from 15 residues. Trimming cost V 3 bases and J 9 bases; bases outside gene matches: 11. Germline CDR1 is SGDLS and CDR2 is YYNGEE. The CDR3 sequence: CASSDSGSLSGEQFF. The CDR3 DNA is TGTGCCAGCAGCGACAGCGGGAGCTTGTCCGGTGAGCAGTTCTTC.

In this sample, this clonotype turned up many times. V is TRBV9 and J is TRBJ1-2; the match to TRBD1 covers 8 bases. J was trimmed by 4 bases and V by 3 bases; bases with no gene match: 5. CDR1 SGDLS and CDR2 YYNGEE come from the germline V gene. The CDR3 totals 14 residues. In DNA form, the CDR3 reads TGTGCCAGCAGCGCCGACGGGACAGGCTATGGCTACACCTTC. Translated, it gives CASSADGTGYGYTF.

This clonotype was seen only a few times. The V and J genes are TRBV9 and TRBJ2-1; 8 nucleotides align to TRBD2. CDR3 length equals 16 residues. The trim removed 3 bases at V and 7 bases at J, leaving 12 bases unmatched. Germline CDR1 SGDLS, CDR2 YYNGEE. DNA for the CDR3: TGTGCCAGCAGCGATACCGGGCTAGCGGGTCAAAATGAGCAGTTCTTC. Its translation is CASSDTGLAGQNEQFF.

This clonotype was seen many times. The CDR3 region is CASSVAAGWTNEKLFF. The CDR3, as DNA: TGTGCCAGCAGCGTAGCTGCGGGGTGGACTAATGAAAAACTGTTTTTT. This chain uses TRBV9 with TRBJ1-4; no clear D gene. CDR1 and CDR2 (germline): SGDLS, YYNGEE. CDR3 size: 16 residues. V shed 0 bases and J shed 2 bases, with 11 bases lying between them.

The sample holds many counts of this clonotype. V usage is TRBV9 and J usage is TRBJ2-2; 8 nucleotides match TRBD1. Germline CDR1 and CDR2: SGDLS and YYNGEE. The CDR3 is 15 residues long. V trimming: 8 bases; J trimming: 7 bases; junction bases outside the gene matches: 13. The CDR3 coding sequence is TGTGCCAGTGCAGGGGGCCCTATAAGTGGCGGGGAGCTGTTTTTT. It translates to CASAGGPISGGELFF.

Of note for this clonotype: This may be a read error: a much more frequent sequence differs by one nucleotide. The CDR3 does not close with the conserved phenylalanine or tryptophan, likely indicating a read error. The genes are TRBV9 and TRBJ2-2; no clear D gene. The CDR3 sequence is 14 residues long. V was cut by 0 bases and J by 3 bases, with 6 bases left in between. Germline V gene sequence: CDR1 SGDLS, CDR2 YYNGEE. In DNA form, the CDR3 reads TGTGCCAGCAGCGTAGGCCCTGACACCGGGGAGCTGTTTTGT. Translated, it gives CASSVGPDTGELFC.

This clonotype was seen many times. The genes are TRBV9 and TRBJ1-1; D gene ambiguous. V dropped 4 bases and J dropped 0 bases, with 7 bases sitting between them. The germline V gene encodes CDR1 SGDLS and CDR2 YYNGEE. The CDR3 sequence is 13 residues long. The CDR3 coding sequence is TGTGCCAGCAGCCTGACAATGAACACTGAAGCTTTCTTT. Amino acid sequence: CASSLTMNTEAFF. Full variable domain (rest looked up from reference TRBV9 and TRBJ1-1): DSGVTQTPKHLITATGQRVTLRCSPRSGDLSVYWYQQSLDQGLQFLIQYYNGEERAKGNILERFSAQQFPDLHSELNLSSLELGDSALYFCASSLTMNTEAFFGQGTRLTVV.

Many counts were recorded for this clonotype. This chain connects TRBV9 to TRBJ2-7, with 11 nucleotides matching TRBD2. The CDR3 has 14 amino acids. Unmatched junction bases numbered 3, after V lost 0 bases and J lost 7 bases. Germline V gives CDR1 SGDLS, CDR2 YYNGEE. CDR3 bases: TGTGCCAGCAGCGTAGATGCTAGCGGGAGGGAGCAGTACTTC. Protein: CASSVDASGREQYF.

This clonotype is medium-sized (0.01 to 0.1%) by share. The J gene is TRBJ2-7, the V gene TRBV9, with D perhaps assigned TRBD1 or TRBD2 (5 bases each). The germline V and J ends were trimmed by 0 bases and 4 bases, with 14 bases remaining between them. Germline-derived CDR1 and CDR2 are SGDLS and YYNGEE. This CDR3 is built from 15 residues. Here the CDR3 reads CASSVADSGGYEQYF. The CDR3 DNA reads TGTGCCAGCAGCGTAGCTGACAGCGGCGGTTACGAGCAGTACTTC.

This clonotype was recorded many times. The chain uses TRBV9 and TRBJ2-2; D is uncertain. Per the germline V gene, CDR1 is SGDLS and CDR2 is YYNGEE. Trimming removed 6 bases from V and 5 bases from J, with 20 bases in between. The CDR3 has 16 amino acids. CDR3 amino acids: CASTRIASLSTGELFF. The CDR3 coding sequence is TGTGCCAGCACCCGAATCGCCTCGTTGTCTACCGGGGAGCTGTTTTTT.

This clonotype was seen ten or more times. The rearrangement joins TRBV9 to TRBJ2-7; no definite D call. Trimming left V 2 bases short and J 0 bases short, with 6 bases between. Per the germline V gene, CDR1 is SGDLS and CDR2 is YYNGEE. The CDR3 has 13 amino acids. CDR3 region: CASSVSPSYEQYF. The DNA of the CDR3 is TGTGCCAGCAGCGTCTCTCCCTCCTACGAGCAGTACTTC.

This clonotype was seen many times. V gene TRBV9 combines with J gene TRBJ2-1; 10 bases line up with TRBD2. The CDR3 contains 16 residues. Unmatched junction bases numbered 6, after V lost 4 bases and J lost 2 bases. Looked up from germline, CDR1 is SGDLS and CDR2 is YYNGEE. CDR3 in DNA: TGTGCCAGCAGCCTGAGGCTAGCGGGGGCCTACAATGAGCAGTTCTTC. This translates into CASSLRLAGAYNEQFF.

This clonotype was observed at least ten times. V usage is TRBV9 and J usage is TRBJ2-7; 7 nucleotides match TRBD2. The germline V gene has CDR1 SGDLS and CDR2 YYNGEE. V trimming: 4 bases; J trimming: 7 bases; junction bases outside the gene matches: 14. The CDR3 has 15 amino acids. The CDR3 is CASSPLGGSPGEQYF. For the CDR3, the DNA is TGTGCCAGCAGCCCCCTAGGCGGGAGCCCGGGAGAGCAGTACTTC.

This clonotype was recorded at least ten times. The chain uses TRBV9 and TRBJ2-2; 7 bases are shared with TRBD1. V was pared by 4 bases and J by 3 bases, with 9 bases of the junction left unmatched. This CDR3 has 16 amino acids. Germline assignment: CDR1 SGDLS and CDR2 YYNGEE. The CDR3 bases are TGTGCCAGCAGCCCAACAGGGGACGGTCACACCGGGGAGCTGTTTTTT. This encodes CASSPTGDGHTGELFF.

This clonotype was observed many times. The chain employs TRBV9 and TRBJ2-3; 9 nucleotides match TRBD2. Trimming removed 7 bases from V and 2 bases from J; junction bases left unmatched: 11. The germline gives CDR1 SGDLS, CDR2 YYNGEE. The CDR3 loop spans 16 amino acids. The CDR3 nucleotides are TGTGCCAGCGGCGAGGTGGCGGGAGGGATCACAGATACGCAGTATTTT. Translating gives CASGEVAGGITDTQYF.